A selection of T cell receptor beta chains follows, all from one sample in a study of blood T cell repertoires in COVID-19. TCRdb's table, derived via immunoSEQ multiplex PCR, lists solely in-frame clones and lacks some. The sample has about 270,000 clones; approximately 90% are singletons. The sample consisted of PBMCs or T cells enriched from blood (not recorded which). All receptors come from a woman aged 25 to 45 with acute COVID-19. The CDR3 runs from the conserved cysteine through the conserved F or W. D genes are given only for firm matches. Clone size is shown for a subset of rows, as once, few, many or a class of expanded clone.

clone_size j_call v_call d_call cdr3_length cdr3_aa cdr3_nt
NA TRBJ2-2 TRBV19 TRBD1 16 CASSVDRGITTGELFF TGTGCCAGTAGTGTCGACAGGGGGATAACGACCGGGGAGCTGTTTTTT
NA TRBJ2-1 TRBV12-3/TRBV12-4 NA 11 CASSLESGQFF TGTGCCAGCAGTTTGGAATCGGGACAGTTCTTC
NA TRBJ1-5 TRBV2 TRBD1 16 CASTGTGGYSNQPQHF TGTGCCAGCACTGGGACAGGGGGATATAGCAATCAGCCCCAGCATTTT
NA TRBJ2-1 TRBV6-2/TRBV6-3 NA 17 CASSYVAQGGRNNEQFF TGTGCCAGCAGTTACGTGGCACAGGGTGGCCGCAACAATGAGCAGTTCTTC
once TRBJ2-1 TRBV5-1 TRBD2 14 CASSSGTSGIEQFF TGCGCCAGCAGCTCCGGGACTAGCGGGATTGAGCAGTTCTTC
once TRBJ1-5 TRBV4-1 NA 17 CASSQDSGRGGNQPQHF TGCGCCAGCAGCCAAGATTCGGGCCGCGGGGGCAATCAGCCCCAGCATTTT
NA TRBJ1-2 TRBV29-1 NA 13 CSARTGLQFGYTF TGCAGCGCGCGAACAGGGTTGCAATTTGGCTACACCTTC
few TRBJ2-1 TRBV3-1/TRBV3-2 NA 14 CASSQDFSYNEQFF TGTGCCAGCAGCCAAGATTTCAGCTACAATGAGCAGTTCTTC
NA TRBJ2-7 TRBV28 NA 14 CASRPGLVSYEQYF TGTGCCAGCAGGCCGGGACTGGTCTCCTACGAGCAGTACTTC
NA TRBJ2-7 TRBV28 TRBD2 15 CASSSWTSGTYEQYF TGTGCCAGCAGTTCCTGGACTAGCGGGACCTACGAGCAGTACTTC
NA TRBJ1-1 TRBV19 NA 12 CASSIGQTEAFF TGTGCCAGTAGTATCGGACAGACTGAAGCTTTCTTT
NA TRBJ2-1 TRBV29-1 TRBD2 14 CSVYGGARGNEQFF TGCAGCGTCTACGGGGGGGCCAGAGGCAATGAGCAGTTCTTC
once TRBJ2-1 TRBV19 NA 15 CASSIFGQANNEQFF TGTGCCAGTAGTATCTTCGGTCAGGCCAACAATGAGCAGTTCTTC
NA TRBJ2-3 TRBV11-3 NA 15 CASSLGRFSTDTQYF TGTGCCAGCAGCTTAGGGCGGTTTAGCACAGATACGCAGTATTTT
NA TRBJ1-1 TRBV6-5 NA 16 CASSYILDTKNTEAFF TGTGCCAGCAGTTACATTTTGGACACCAAGAACACTGAAGCTTTCTTT
NA TRBJ1-6 TRBV2 NA 15 CASNGRGGNNSPLHF TGTGCCAGCAATGGGAGGGGGGGGAATAATTCACCCCTCCACTTT
NA TRBJ2-1 TRBV27 NA 16 CASSLSSGDLYNEQFF TGTGCCAGCAGTTTAAGTAGCGGAGACCTTTACAATGAGCAGTTCTTC
many TRBJ2-3 TRBV2 TRBD2 15 CASSKREEVTDTQYF TGTGCCAGCAGCAAGCGGGAGGAGGTCACAGATACGCAGTATTTT
NA TRBJ1-1 TRBV9 NA 13 CASSAFQGKEAFF TGTGCCAGCAGCGCCTTCCAGGGTAAGGAAGCTTTCTTT
once TRBJ2-7 TRBV7-9 TRBD2 14 CASSPSGRSHEQYF TGTGCCAGCAGCCCGAGCGGGAGGTCCCACGAGCAGTACTTC
NA TRBJ2-1 TRBV29-1 TRBD2 14 CSVVTAGGQGEQFF TGCAGCGTTGTGACAGCGGGAGGGCAGGGTGAGCAGTTCTTC
NA TRBJ2-2 TRBV7-3 NA 15 CASSFSEGGTGELFF TGTGCCAGCAGCTTCTCAGAGGGAGGCACCGGGGAGCTGTTTTTT
NA TRBJ1-2 TRBV28 NA 12 CASIPGGGGYTF TGTGCCAGCATCCCCGGGGGAGGAGGCTACACCTTC
NA TRBJ2-2 TRBV9 TRBD1 15 CASSPTGTDTGELFF TGTGCCAGCAGCCCCACCGGGACAGATACCGGGGAGCTGTTTTTT
few TRBJ2-7 TRBV21-1 NA 13 CASSSRGSYEQYF TGTGCCAGCAGCTCCCGGGGGTCCTACGAGCAGTACTTC
NA TRBJ2-3 TRBV30 NA 13 CAWSGTGTDTQYF TGTGCCTGGAGCGGAACAGGCACAGATACGCAGTATTTT
NA TRBJ1-2 TRBV6-5 NA 14 CASSYSTSNYGYTF TGTGCCAGCAGTTACTCGACATCTAACTATGGCTACACCTTC
NA TRBJ1-3 TRBV24-1 NA 12 CATSDKLGTIYF TGTGCCACCAGTGACAAACTCGGCACCATATATTTT
NA TRBJ2-7 TRBV3-1/TRBV3-2 NA 11 CASSQAYEQYF TGTGCCAGCAGCCAAGCATACGAGCAGTACTTC
NA TRBJ1-1 TRBV6-5 NA 14 CASSYGGEVTEAFF TGTGCCAGCAGTTACGGGGGCGAGGTAACTGAAGCTTTCTTT
NA TRBJ1-5 TRBV12-3/TRBV12-4 NA 12 CASTLGGQPQHF TGTGCCAGCACCCTGGGGGGGCAGCCCCAGCATTTT
NA TRBJ1-2 TRBV28 TRBD1 13 CAIWGTASYGYTF TGTGCCATTTGGGGGACAGCCAGCTATGGCTACACCTTC
NA TRBJ2-7 TRBV5-4 NA 14 CASSLERNPYEQYF TGTGCCAGCAGCTTGGAGAGAAATCCCTACGAGCAGTACTTC
once TRBJ1-2 TRBV5-6 NA 13 CASSTGGVNGYTF TGTGCCAGCAGCACGGGCGGGGTCAATGGCTACACCTTC
NA TRBJ2-7 TRBV7-2 NA 14 CASSLGSGSYEQYF TGTGCCAGCAGCTTAGGAAGCGGATCCTACGAGCAGTACTTC
NA TRBJ2-3 TRBV4-2 TRBD2 16 CASSQTSGIGIDTQYF TGTGCCAGCAGCCAAACTAGCGGGATAGGTATAGATACGCAGTATTTT
NA TRBJ2-7 TRBV6-5 NA 14 CASIGGLGSYEQYF TGTGCCAGTATAGGGGGTCTGGGGTCCTACGAGCAGTACTTC
NA TRBJ1-1 TRBV2 NA 13 CASSREYNVEAFF TGTGCCAGCAGTCGGGAATATAATGTCGAAGCTTTCTTT